Below, 26 T cell receptor beta chains from the same sample are listed, as sequenced in a study of CD8 T cells in ankylosing spondylitis (dated by TCRdb to about 2017). Library preparation used 5' RACE. TCRdb records Illumina HiSeq 2500 as the sequencer. TCRdb reran the public reads through fastp at Q25 and MiXCR, keeping productive beta chains. Identical CDR3 proteins give one entry, which carries the most common genes and DNA. The sample includes 130,000 or so distinct CDR3 sequences, with 6% to 8.5% observed a single time. Over 9% of the sample goes to the ten largest clones. Sequenced material: blood, either unsorted or a sorted T cell fraction (not recorded which). The receptor source for this set is a male donor with ankylosing spondylitis or in good health (not recorded which).

This clonotype was seen ten or more times. J is TRBJ2-1 and V is TRBV20-1; D not certain. This CDR3 comprises 13 residues. Trimming took off 6 bases at V and 0 bases at J, with 9 bases between the two ends. Germline loops: CDR1 DFQATT, CDR2 SNEGSKA (reference sequence). The CDR3 loop is CSARQSSYNEQFF. CDR3 bases: TGCAGTGCCCGGCAGAGCTCCTACAATGAGCAGTTCTTC.

This clonotype has ten or more counts. This sequence joins TRBV3-1 and TRBJ1-1; possible D gene TRBD1, 5 bases. The ends were cut back, 2 bases at V and 1 base at J, with 5 bases in the middle. The CDR3 extends over 13 amino acids. The germline V gene has CDR1 LGHDT and CDR2 YNNKEL (reference sequence). CDR3 sequence (DNA): TGTGCCAGCAGCCAAACAGGGAACACTGAAGCTTTCTTT. It is translated as CASSQTGNTEAFF. Full variable domain (outside the CDR3, taken from reference TRBV3-1 and TRBJ1-1): DTAVSQTPKYLVTQMGNDKSIKCEQNLGHDTMYWYKQDSKKFLKIMFSYNNKELIINETVPNRFSPKSPDKAHLNLHINSLELGDSAVYFCASSQTGNTEAFFGQGTRLTVV.

In this sample, this clonotype turned up once. A read error may explain this, as a much larger clone is one base away. Because the CDR3 is missing its conserved closing phenylalanine or tryptophan, this is likely a read error. The V and J genes are TRBV14 and TRBJ1-2; D is ambiguous. Germline CDR1 reads SGHDN; CDR2 reads FVKESK. This CDR3 has 13 amino acids. V lost 1 base and J lost 2, with 5 bases in between. CDR3 DNA: TGTGCCAGCAGCCAAGTGGGGAACTATGGCTACACCTCC. This sequence encodes CASSQVGNYGYTS.

This clonotype has a handful of counts. The junction shows a germline mismatch at one end, possibly a read error. The gene calls are TRBV3-1 and TRBJ2-5, with 8 bases matching TRBD2. Germline V lookup: CDR1 LGHDT, CDR2 YNNKEL (reference sequence). The CDR3 has 17 residues. CDR3 bases: TGTGCCAGCTGCCAGACACTAGCGGCATCATTTCAAGAGACCCAGTACTTC. Translated: CASCQTLAASFQETQYF.

At least ten counts were recorded for this clonotype. V gene TRBV30 combines with J gene TRBJ2-3, with TRBD2 identical over 10 bases. From germline, CDR1 is GTSNPN and CDR2 SVGIG (reference sequence). J lost 5 bases, V lost 2 bases, and 13 bases had no gene match. CDR3 length equals 17 residues. The CDR3 DNA is TGTGCCTGGAGTTCCTCACTAGCGGGATTTTATCTAGATACGCAGTATTTT. Translating gives CAWSSSLAGFYLDTQYF.

The sample holds many counts of this clonotype. The V call is TRBV29-1, the J call TRBJ1-1, with a tentative D call TRBD1 (6 bases). V shed 0 bases and J shed 1 base, with 12 bases lying between them. The CDR3 totals 15 residues. Germline V gene data show CDR1 as SQVTM and CDR2 as ANQGSEA. The chain's CDR3 is CSVEDGRGRNTEAFF. CDR3 DNA sequence: TGCAGCGTTGAAGATGGGAGGGGGAGGAACACTGAAGCTTTCTTT. The full variable domain, in which reference TRBV29-1 and TRBJ1-1 provide the parts outside the CDR3, is SAVISQKPSRDICQRGTSLTIQCQVDSQVTMMFWYRQQPGQSLTLIATANQGSEATYESGFVIDKFPISRPNLTFSTLTVSNMSPEDSSIYLCSVEDGRGRNTEAFFGQGTRLTVV.

This clonotype showed up many times. This chain uses TRBV7-2 with TRBJ2-7; D is ambiguous. This CDR3 is built from 12 residues. The germline V gene has CDR1 SGHTA and CDR2 FQGNSA. Trimming took 5 bases from V and 7 from J, leaving 12 bases between them. CDR3 bases: TGTGCCAGCAGCCGGCTCTACGAGGAGCAGTACTTC. Amino acid sequence: CASSRLYEEQYF.

To note about this clonotype: This may come from a read error, since a much larger clone is one base off. J is TRBJ2-1 and V is TRBV11-3; D is uncertain. Trimming shortened V by 3 bases and J by 5 bases, and 8 bases separated the two germline ends. Germline V CDR1 and CDR2: SGHNT, YENEEA. The CDR3 extends over 13 amino acids. The CDR3 loop reads CASSFEVNNEQFF. CDR3 in DNA: TGTGCCAGCAGCTTTGAGGTGAACAATGAGCAGTTCTTC.

This clonotype was counted between two and nine times. V and J are TRBV30 and TRBJ2-6; perhaps D is TRBD1 or TRBD2 (5 bases each). Germline assignment: CDR1 GTSNPN and CDR2 SVGIG (reference sequence). CDR3 length: 18 residues. V lost 3 bases to trimming and J lost 1 base, with 19 bases between them. DNA of the CDR3: TGTGCCTGGAGGAGGGGAAAGTTGGGCAGATCTGGGGCCAACGTCCTGACTTTC. The encoded protein is CAWRRGKLGRSGANVLTF.

This clonotype was detected many times. The chain's CDR3 is CASGRGTDTQYF. For the CDR3, the DNA is TGTGCCAGCGGTCGGGGCACAGATACGCAGTATTTT. This chain joins TRBV21-1 and TRBJ2-3. TRBV21-1 counts as a pseudogene. The CDR3 is made up of 12 amino acids.

The chain employs TRBV6-5 and TRBJ2-4, with TRBD2 identical over 8 bases. CDR3 length: 16 amino acids. Germline V lookup: CDR1 MNHEY, CDR2 SVGAGI. V was pared by 6 bases and J by 3 bases, with 10 bases of the junction left unmatched. The DNA for the CDR3 is TGTGCCAGCAGGTCCTCCGGGACTAGTGTCAAAAACATTCAGTACTTC. Translation: CASRSSGTSVKNIQYF.

The V call is TRBV7-9, the J call TRBJ2-5; TRBD1 is a possible D gene (5 bases). V lost 2 bases to trimming and J lost 5 bases, with 9 bases between them. The CDR3 totals 13 residues. Per germline, CDR1 SEHNR and CDR2 FQNEAQ (reference sequence). In nucleotides, the CDR3 is TGTGCCAGCAGCTTAAATCCAGGGGAGACCCAGTACTTC. It is translated as CASSLNPGETQYF.

This clonotype showed up many times. The rearrangement links TRBV10-3 to TRBJ1-5; D perhaps matches TRBD1 (6 bases). The CDR3 covers 14 residues. V gave up 3 bases and J gave up 2 bases, with 8 bases separating them. Germline CDR1 ENHRY, CDR2 SYGVKD. The DNA for the CDR3 is TGTGCCATCAGTGATTCAGGGGGCAATCAGCCCCAGCATTTT. It codes for CAISDSGGNQPQHF.

The genes are TRBV30 and TRBJ1-2; TRBD1 might be the D (5 bases). From germline, CDR1 is GTSNPN and CDR2 SVGIG (reference sequence). Trimming left V 3 bases short and J 10 bases short, with 12 bases between. This CDR3 region has 11 residues. CDR3 nucleotide sequence: TGTGCCTGGAGCCGGGGGGATGCCTACACCTTC. Residues: CAWSRGDAYTF.

In its sample, this clonotype was seen many times. The chain carries TRBV5-1 and TRBJ2-1, with D tentatively TRBD2 (6 bases). Per the germline V gene, CDR1 is SGHRS and CDR2 is YFSETQ. This CDR3 is built from 13 residues. V lost 4 bases and J lost 5, with 10 bases in between. CDR3 sequence: CASSPGLDNEQFF. The CDR3 nucleotides read TGCGCCAGCAGCCCGGGACTCGACAATGAGCAGTTCTTC.

The rearrangement links TRBV12-3 or TRBV12-4 to TRBJ2-6; D is possibly TRBD1 or TRBD2 (6 bases each). The V and J ends lost 5 bases and 2 bases respectively, with 10 bases between them. The CDR3 is made up of 15 amino acids. The CDR3 nucleotides are TGTGCCAGCAGTGAAAGGGGGGCTGGGGCCAACGTCCTGACTTTC. Translation: CASSERGAGANVLTF.

This clonotype was counted many times. The J gene is TRBJ2-1, the V gene TRBV10-3; 9 bases map to TRBD1. CDR3 length: 15 residues. The germline V gene encodes CDR1 ENHRY and CDR2 SYGVKD. With V trimmed by 4 bases and J by 8 bases, 9 bases remained unmatched. The CDR3 region is CAISALPGQGDEQFF. The CDR3 bases are TGTGCCATCAGTGCGCTCCCGGGACAGGGCGATGAGCAGTTCTTC.

J is TRBJ1-3 and V is TRBV20-1; D not certain. Trimming took off 0 bases at V and 0 bases at J, with 12 bases between the two ends. The CDR3 runs to 16 residues. The germline V gene has CDR1 DFQATT and CDR2 SNEGSKA (reference sequence). The CDR3 region is CSARDWATDSGNTIYF. DNA of the CDR3: TGCAGTGCTAGAGATTGGGCGACTGACTCTGGAAACACCATATATTTT.

This clonotype was counted ten times or more. The CDR3 region has the DNA TGTGCCACCGTTGGAGGGACGGCTAGCACAGATACGCAGTATTTT. This encodes CATVGGTASTDTQYF. V and J are TRBV10-3 and TRBJ2-3; a possible D gene is TRBD2 (6 bases). CDR3 length: 15 residues. V lost 10 bases and J lost 0, with 17 bases in between. CDR1 is ENHRY and CDR2 is SYGVKD in the germline V gene.

This clonotype was counted ten times or more. V is TRBV20-1 and J is TRBJ2-7; no clear D. This CDR3 has 13 residues. Trimming shortened V by 4 bases and J by 0 bases, and 10 bases separated the two germline ends. CDR1 is DFQATT, CDR2 SNEGSKA, per germline (reference sequence). The CDR3 bases are TGCAGTGCTACTGGCCCCCGCTCCTACGAGCAGTACTTC. Amino acids: CSATGPRSYEQYF.

The sample holds many counts of this clonotype. The chain carries TRBV7-9 and TRBJ2-3; D not certain. V dropped 4 bases and J dropped 3 bases, with 11 bases sitting between them. Germline-derived CDR1 and CDR2 are SEHNR and FQNEAQ (reference sequence). The CDR3 covers 14 residues. CDR3 sequence: CASSYGRATDTQYF. The CDR3 DNA is TGTGCCAGCAGCTACGGACGGGCGACAGATACGCAGTATTTT.

This clonotype was recorded at least ten times. This chain uses TRBV20-1 with TRBJ1-1; D is undetermined. The length of the CDR3 is 12 residues. Germline values: CDR1 DFQATT, CDR2 SNEGSKA (reference sequence). The V gene lost 1 base and the J gene lost 11 bases, with 14 bases spanning the gap. As DNA, the CDR3 is TGCAGTGCTAGAGGACCCGAAAGGGAGGCTTTCTTT. It yields the protein CSARGPEREAFF.

This clonotype was observed at least ten times. V usage is TRBV5-1 and J usage is TRBJ2-5; TRBD2 might be the D (6 bases). CDR3 length equals 14 residues. The germline V and J ends were trimmed by 1 base and 1 base, with 8 bases remaining between them. In germline, CDR1 is SGHRS, CDR2 YFSETQ. In DNA form, the CDR3 reads TGCGCCAGCAGCTTGTTCGGGGGCCAAGAGACCCAGTACTTC. Translated, it gives CASSLFGGQETQYF. Drawing the rest from reference TRBV5-1 and TRBJ2-5, the complete variable domain is KAGVTQTPRYLIKTRGQQVTLSCSPISGHRSVSWYQQTPGQGLQFLFEYFSETQRNKGNFPGRFSGRQFSNSRSEMNVSTLELGDSALYLCASSLFGGQETQYFGPGTRLLVL.

V usage is TRBV20-1 and J usage is TRBJ2-3; D call uncertain. V lost 4 bases to trimming and J lost 1 base, with 15 bases between them. The germline CDR1 and CDR2 sequences are DFQATT and SNEGSKA (reference sequence). This CDR3 has 15 amino acids. The DNA for the CDR3 is TGCAGTGCTATATATGGGTTCCGCCGCACAGATACGCAGTATTTT. Protein: CSAIYGFRRTDTQYF.

This clonotype was seen ten or more times. The chain recombines TRBV25-1 with TRBJ1-2, with D perhaps matching TRBD1 (5 bases). Between the trimmed V and J ends, which lost 1 base and 3 bases, there was a span of 9 bases. CDR1 MGHDK and CDR2 SYGVNS come from the germline V gene. The CDR3 spans 14 residues. DNA of the CDR3: TGTGCCAGCAGTGAATCTGGGGGATACTATGGCTACACCTTC. Translation: CASSESGGYYGYTF.

Remarks on this clonotype: A much larger clone lies one base from this, so it may be a read error. The rearrangement links TRBV5-1 to TRBJ2-1, with D perhaps being TRBD1 or TRBD2 (5 bases each). The germline V gene has CDR1 SGHRS and CDR2 YFSETQ. The CDR3 runs to 16 residues. The CDR3 DNA follows: TGCGCCAGCAGCCTAAACCCCGGGACCAACTACATTGAGCAGTTCTTC. Translation: CASSLNPGTNYIEQFF.